This T cell receptor beta chain came from a study of patients and donors after allogeneic stem cell transplantation. V gave up 0 bases and J gave up 0 bases, with 7 bases separating them. The CDR3 has 14 residues. Germline CDR1 and CDR2: GTSNPN and SVGIG (reference sequence). TCRdb re-called the RT-PCR reads through MiXCR, storing one row per CDR3 protein. Of over 150,000 distinct CDR3 sequences in the sample, 30% are singletons; the top ten hold around 3.3%. Input material: blood, either unsorted or a sorted T cell fraction (not recorded which). The clonotype comes from a human donor who was either an allogeneic HSCT recipient or a stem cell or donor lymphocyte infusion donor (not recorded which). It is not recorded whose cells these are; they may come from a transplant donor. This chain links TRBV30 with TRBJ2-3; D gene ambiguous. The CDR3 here is CAWSVSLSTDTQYF. In nucleotides, the CDR3 is TGTGCCTGGAGTGTCTCCTTAAGCACAGATACGCAGTATTTT.